One and the same sample provided the 19 T cell receptor beta chains below, sequenced in a study of T-cell memory formation after mild COVID-19. TCRdb redid the calling of the 5' RACE reads with MiXCR, one entry per CDR3 protein. This sample has roughly 250,000 distinct CDR3 sequences, with 16% found just once. The sample was PBMCs or a T cell subset sorted from them (not recorded which). These receptor sequences come from a man in his late teens or twenties who had mild COVID-19 (a few samples of this study predate the infection). Cell type and time point are not known.

V and J are TRBV20-1 and TRBJ1-5; 10 bases map to TRBD1. This CDR3 comprises 13 residues. CDR1 DFQATT and CDR2 SNEGSKA come from the germline V gene (reference sequence). Trimming removed 3 bases from V and 7 bases from J; junction bases left unmatched: 3. CDR3 residues: CSASGQGGQPQHF. The CDR3 DNA is TGCAGTGCTAGCGGACAGGGGGGGCAGCCCCAGCATTTT.

This clonotype was detected ten times or more. The CDR3 sequence: CASSQTDSNQPQHF. The CDR3 nucleotides are TGTGCCAGCAGTCAGACGGATAGCAATCAGCCCCAGCATTTT. The chain combines TRBV25-1 with TRBJ1-5; D remains unclear. The CDR3 consists of 14 residues. With 5 bases removed from V and 0 bases from J, the gap between germline ends came to 8 bases. Germline V gives CDR1 MGHDK, CDR2 SYGVNS. The whole variable domain, filled in from reference TRBV25-1 and TRBJ1-5, reads EADIYQTPRYLVIGTGKKITLECSQTMGHDKMYWYQQDPGMELHLIHYSYGVNSTEKGDLSSESTVSRIRTEHFPLTLESARPSHTSQYLCASSQTDSNQPQHFGDGTRLSIL.

This clonotype was detected many times. V is TRBV20-1 and J is TRBJ2-7, with TRBD1 matching over 9 bases. Germline values: CDR1 DFQATT, CDR2 SNEGSKA (reference sequence). The CDR3 length is 12 residues. Trimming took 5 bases from V and 3 from J; bases not matched to a gene: 2. CDR3 sequence: CSAETGGYEQYF. CDR3 coding DNA: TGCAGTGCTGAGACAGGGGGCTACGAGCAGTACTTC.

This sequence joins TRBV4-3 and TRBJ1-1; the D is unclear. This CDR3 is built from 13 residues. V was cut by 4 bases and J by 4 bases, with 10 bases left in between. Germline CDR1 LGHNA, CDR2 YSLEER. CDR3 DNA sequence: TGCGCCAGCAGCCCCAGCGGTTCCACTGAAGCTTTCTTT. It yields the protein CASSPSGSTEAFF.

The V gene is TRBV10-3, the J gene TRBJ1-5, with 8 positions matching TRBD1. This CDR3 spans 15 amino acids. V lost 5 bases to trimming and J lost 4 bases; unmatched junction nucleotides: 7. Germline lookup yields CDR1 ENHRY and CDR2 SYGVKD. CDR3 sequence: CAISRGQAPNQPQHF. CDR3 in DNA: TGTGCCATCAGTCGGGGACAGGCTCCTAATCAGCCCCAGCATTTT.

The chain carries TRBV7-6 and TRBJ2-3; TRBD2 aligns across 10 bases. The CDR3 covers 18 residues. Germline V CDR1 and CDR2: SGHVS, FNYEAQ. V lost 2 bases and J lost 6; bases outside the gene matches: 14. CDR3: CASSLRGAGGQSVDTQYF. Written as DNA, the CDR3 is TGTGCCAGCAGCTTACGGGGAGCGGGGGGGCAATCGGTGGATACGCAGTATTTT.

This rearrangement joins TRBV4-1 to TRBJ1-5; 11 nucleotides agree with TRBD1. The CDR3 is 16 residues long. V lost 0 bases, J lost 6 bases, and 4 bases stayed unmatched. Germline V gives CDR1 MGHRA, CDR2 YSYEKL. The CDR3 loop is CASSQDSGTGGQPQHF. In nucleotides, the CDR3 is TGCGCCAGCAGCCAAGATAGTGGGACAGGGGGTCAGCCCCAGCATTTT.

The chain combines TRBV7-9 with TRBJ1-1; D not certain. The length of the CDR3 is 12 residues. Germline V CDR1 and CDR2: SEHNR, FQNEAQ (reference sequence). Trimming removed 5 bases from V and 1 base from J, with 5 bases in between. CDR3 nucleotides: TGTGCCAGCAGCGACTGGAACACTGAAGCTTTCTTT. It is translated as CASSDWNTEAFF.

This clonotype occurred a few times. This rearrangement joins TRBV30 to TRBJ2-1; a weak D match, TRBD1 (5 bases). CDR1 and CDR2 from the germline V gene are GTSNPN and SVGIG (reference sequence). This CDR3 has 8 amino acids. The V end lost 7 bases, the J end lost 14 bases, and 9 bases lay between the germline ends. This CDR3 is CALGRKFF. The CDR3 nucleotides read TGTGCCTTGGGGCGGAAGTTCTTC.

V is TRBV19 and J is TRBJ2-3, with D tentatively TRBD2 (6 bases). Germline V gene data show CDR1 as LNHDA and CDR2 as SQIVND (reference sequence). The V end lost 3 bases, the J end lost 5 bases, and 12 bases lay between the germline ends. CDR3 length equals 14 residues. The CDR3 region has the DNA TGTGCCAGTAGTATCGGCGGGGTTGGAGATACGCAGTATTTT. As protein: CASSIGGVGDTQYF.

The rearrangement uses TRBV19 and TRBJ1-2; unclear D gene. CDR3 size: 13 residues. With 4 bases removed from V and 4 bases from J, the gap between germline ends came to 10 bases. Germline CDR1 LNHDA, CDR2 SQIVND (reference sequence). The CDR3 reads CASSKTASYGYTF. CDR3 nucleotides: TGTGCCAGTAGTAAAACAGCATCCTATGGCTACACCTTC. The full variable domain, its missing parts supplied by reference TRBV19 and TRBJ1-2, is DGGITQSPKYLFRKEGQNVTLSCEQNLNHDAMYWYRQDPGQGLRLIYYSQIVNDFQKGDIAEGYSVSREKKESFPLTVTSAQKNPTAFYLCASSKTASYGYTFGSGTRLTVV.

This clonotype was detected only a few times. This sequence joins TRBV6-5 and TRBJ1-5; unclear D gene. V was clipped by 6 bases and J by 2 bases, with 14 bases between them. Germline V gene sequence: CDR1 MNHEY, CDR2 SVGAGI. CDR3 length equals 15 residues. The CDR3 here is CASSLYGLGNQPQHF. CDR3 coding DNA: TGTGCCAGCAGCCTCTATGGACTGGGCAATCAGCCCCAGCATTTT.

The chain is built from TRBV12-3 or TRBV12-4 and TRBJ2-1, with D possibly matching TRBD1 (7 bases). The CDR3 sequence is 17 residues long. The V gene lost 2 bases and the J gene lost 9 bases, with 23 bases spanning the gap. CDR3 sequence: CASSLRRGQSGLGEQFF. In nucleotides, the CDR3 is TGTGCCAGCAGTTTACGGAGGGGGCAGTCTGGTTTAGGTGAGCAGTTCTTC.

V gene TRBV6-1 combines with J gene TRBJ2-2, with a tentative D call TRBD2 (5 bases). V dropped 1 base and J dropped 6 bases, with 9 bases sitting between them. The CDR3 is made up of 14 amino acids. The germline V gene encodes CDR1 MNHNS and CDR2 SASEGT. Written as DNA, the CDR3 is TGTGCCAGCAGTGAAGGGACGGAGGCCGGGGAGCTGTTTTTT. Its protein is CASSEGTEAGELFF.

The J gene is TRBJ1-3, the V gene TRBV9; the D gene is possibly TRBD1 (6 bases). Deletions cut 1 base from V and 2 bases from J, with 19 bases between. The CDR3 totals 18 residues. Germline CDR1 is SGDLS and CDR2 is YYNGEE. CDR3 amino acids: CASSVSQDSLLAGNTIYF. CDR3 nucleotides: TGTGCCAGCAGCGTATCGCAGGACAGTTTGTTGGCTGGAAACACCATATATTTT.

The CDR3 region has the DNA TGTGCCAGCAGCGTCAGACAGGAGGGGAACACCTTC. It specifies CASSVRQEGNTF. This rearrangement joins TRBV7-9 to TRBJ1-2, with D possibly matching TRBD1 (6 bases). V shed 5 bases and J shed 12 bases, with 16 bases lying between them. The CDR3 covers 12 residues. Germline lookup yields CDR1 SEHNR and CDR2 FQNEAQ (reference sequence). The full variable domain, rest sourced from reference TRBV7-9 and TRBJ1-2, is DTGVSQNPRHKITKRGQNVTFRCDPISEHNRLYWYRQTLGQGPEFLTYFQNEAQLEKSRLLSDRFSAERPKGSFSTLEIQRTEQGDSAMYLCASSVRQEGNTFGSGTRLTVV.

This clonotype was counted between two and nine times. This chain uses TRBV9 with TRBJ1-6; 8 positions agree with TRBD1. Germline V lookup: CDR1 SGDLS, CDR2 YYNGEE. Germline trimming cut 7 bases from V and 8 bases from J; bases unmatched to any gene: 8. The CDR3 has 14 amino acids. CDR3 amino acids: CASASGQGDSPLHF. In DNA form, the CDR3 reads TGTGCCAGCGCTAGTGGACAGGGTGATTCACCCCTCCACTTT.

The chain links TRBV20-1 to TRBJ2-1; D possibly corresponds to TRBD2 (6 bases). The CDR3 is 14 amino acids. V lost 3 bases and J 2 bases, leaving 11 bases between the germline ends. Germline CDR1 reads DFQATT; CDR2 reads SNEGSKA (reference sequence). The CDR3 here is CSARRGFAYNEQFF. CDR3 nucleotide sequence: TGCAGTGCTAGGCGGGGTTTTGCCTACAATGAGCAGTTCTTC.

The chain combines TRBV4-1 with TRBJ1-1; a possible D gene is TRBD1 (5 bases). Per the germline V gene, CDR1 is MGHRA and CDR2 is YSYEKL. This CDR3 has 16 residues. The germline V and J ends were trimmed by 3 bases and 3 bases, with 17 bases remaining between them. The CDR3 reads CASSQFSGGGDTEAFF. The DNA of the CDR3 is TGCGCCAGCAGCCAGTTTTCGGGCGGGGGAGACACTGAAGCTTTCTTT.